Below, 30 T cell receptor beta chains from the same sample are listed, as sequenced in a study of blood T cells in healthy people across ages (dated by TCRdb to between 2014 and 2016). Libraries were prepared through 5' RACE. The sequencer was an Illumina HiSeq 2500. A second PCR of roughly 6 to 12 cycles was run with a J-beta primer mix and a sample-barcoded 5' primer. TCRdb reran the public reads through fastp at Q25 and MiXCR, keeping productive beta chains. Each entry is one CDR3 protein sequence, shown with its most common DNA and genes. The sample has approximately 1.5 million distinct CDR3 sequences on record, approximately 43% of them singletons. The ten top clones hold about 4% of the sample. Sequencing was performed on blood. The receptors stem from a woman aged 18-35 years in good health.

This clonotype was counted ten times or more. The chain couples TRBV20-1 to TRBJ2-7, with D maybe TRBD1 (6 bases). V gave up 8 bases and J gave up 0 bases, with 17 bases separating them. The CDR3 consists of 14 residues. In germline, CDR1 is DFQATT, CDR2 SNEGSKA (reference sequence). In DNA, the CDR3 is TGCAGTTCCCTAGGGGGTTCCAGCTCCTACGAGCAGTACTTC. This sequence encodes CSSLGGSSSYEQYF.

V and J are TRBV5-1 and TRBJ2-7, with D perhaps TRBD1 (6 bases). The germline CDR1 and CDR2 sequences are SGHRS and YFSETQ. The CDR3 totals 15 residues. V lost 0 bases, J lost 7 bases, and 17 bases lay in between. The CDR3 coding sequence is TGCGCCAGCAGCTTGGCGCAGGGGAAAGGGTATGAGCAGTACTTC. Its translation is CASSLAQGKGYEQYF.

The chain joins TRBV4-1 to TRBJ1-2; TRBD1 might be the D (5 bases). The CDR3 runs to 14 residues. Germline V CDR1 and CDR2: MGHRA, YSYEKL. The V end lost 6 bases, the J end lost 3 bases, and 14 bases lay between the germline ends. CDR3 DNA sequence: TGCGCCAGCAGTCCCCAAGGGACTGACTATGGCTACACCTTC. This gives the protein CASSPQGTDYGYTF.

This clonotype was seen a handful of times. The chain couples TRBV10-3 to TRBJ1-2, with D perhaps TRBD1 (5 bases). Trimming took 3 bases from V and 6 from J, leaving 11 bases between them. Germline assignment: CDR1 ENHRY and CDR2 SYGVKD. The CDR3 covers 13 residues. CDR3 protein: CAISERDSNGYTF. CDR3 nucleotide sequence: TGTGCCATCAGTGAACGGGACTCCAATGGCTACACCTTC.

This clonotype appeared a few times. The chain has TRBV21-1 and TRBJ2-5; TRBD2, as called in the table, went unchecked against the DNA. TRBV21-1 constitutes a pseudogene. The CDR3 has 16 amino acids. For the CDR3, the DNA is TGTGCCAGCACCAAAAGGCTAGCGGGGGTCCAAGAGACCCAGTACTTC. It yields the protein CASTKRLAGVQETQYF.

About this clonotype: At one boundary the junction diverges from the germline segment, which might be a read error. V gene TRBV4-2 combines with J gene TRBJ2-5; D is ambiguous. Germline CDR1 is LGHNA and CDR2 is YNFKEQ. The CDR3 sequence is 16 residues long. Here the CDR3 reads CASSQDLSRASWTRYF. CDR3 in DNA: TGTGCCAGCAGCCAAGATCTAAGTAGGGCCTCGTGGACCCGGTACTTC.

This clonotype was observed a handful of times. The CDR3 is CASSSVRQGGAEAFF. CDR3 sequence (DNA): TGTGCCAGCAGCTCGGTTAGACAGGGCGGCGCTGAAGCTTTCTTT. The rearrangement joins TRBV5-6 to TRBJ1-1, with 7 bases identical to TRBD1. In germline, CDR1 is SGHDT, CDR2 YYEEEE. After removal of 3 bases from V and 6 bases from J, the junction contained 11 bases not matched to a gene. The CDR3 is made up of 15 amino acids.

The rearrangement joins TRBV2 to TRBJ2-3; D remains unclear. CDR3 length equals 13 residues. The germline V and J ends were trimmed by 5 bases and 6 bases, with 12 bases remaining between them. Germline-derived CDR1 and CDR2 are SNHLY and FYNNEI. Written as DNA, the CDR3 is TGTGCCAGCAGTCGTTTGAACTGGGATACGCAGTATTTT. This translates into CASSRLNWDTQYF.

This chain uses TRBV10-1 with TRBJ1-1, with TRBD1 matching 7 bases. The CDR3 covers 15 residues. V shed 4 bases, J shed 1 base, and the junction held 6 bases outside the gene matches. Germline V lookup: CDR1 WNHNN, CDR2 SYGVQD (reference sequence). CDR3 in DNA: TGCGCCAGCAGTGCATATAGACAGGGGAACACTGAAGCTTTCTTT. This codes for CASSAYRQGNTEAFF.

The J gene is TRBJ1-2, the V gene TRBV6-5, with no clear D. Germline V gene sequence: CDR1 MNHEY, CDR2 SVGAGI. The CDR3 has 15 amino acids. Trimming removed 2 bases from V and 0 bases from J, with 10 bases in between. CDR3 in DNA: TGTGCCAGCAGTTACACGACCGGGCCTAACTATGGCTACACCTTC. It translates to CASSYTTGPNYGYTF.

The chain carries TRBV29-1 and TRBJ1-1; D unclear. The ends were cut back, 5 bases at V and 0 bases at J, with 10 bases in the middle. The CDR3 spans 13 residues. The V gene's germline CDR1 is SQVTM and CDR2 ANQGSEA. CDR3 sequence (DNA): TGCAGCGTTATTAGGCAAATGAACACTGAAGCTTTCTTT. It codes for CSVIRQMNTEAFF. Based on the CDR3 plus reference TRBV29-1 and TRBJ1-1, the full variable domain is SAVISQKPSRDICQRGTSLTIQCQVDSQVTMMFWYRQQPGQSLTLIATANQGSEATYESGFVIDKFPISRPNLTFSTLTVSNMSPEDSSIYLCSVIRQMNTEAFFGQGTRLTVV.

The CDR3 DNA is TGCAGTGCTAGACGCACAGGGGGCGCTGGGGAAAAACTGTTTTTT. Translated, it gives CSARRTGGAGEKLFF. The chain uses TRBV20-1 and TRBJ1-4, with 9 bases matching TRBD1. CDR3 length: 15 amino acids. V lost 2 bases, J lost 8 bases, and 9 bases stayed unmatched. Germline CDR1 and CDR2: DFQATT and SNEGSKA (reference sequence).

The rearrangement joins TRBV20-1 to TRBJ2-5, with 15 bases fitting TRBD2. V gave up 0 bases and J gave up 7 bases; unmatched junction bases: 9. The CDR3 has 17 residues. The germline CDR1 and CDR2 sequences are DFQATT and SNEGSKA (reference sequence). This CDR3 is CSARDRTSGRAISTQYF. The DNA of the CDR3 is TGCAGTGCTAGAGATCGGACTAGCGGGAGGGCCATTTCGACCCAGTACTTC.

This clonotype was observed many times. The genes are TRBV4-3 and TRBJ2-3; possible D gene TRBD1, 6 bases. The length of the CDR3 is 15 residues. Per germline, CDR1 LGHNA and CDR2 YSLEER. V was shortened by 6 bases and J by 2 bases, with 15 bases between the two germline ends. The CDR3: CASSRRGQFTDTQYF. CDR3 DNA sequence: TGCGCCAGCAGTAGGAGAGGACAGTTCACAGATACGCAGTATTTT.

The CDR3 loop reads CAISDRQSDEQYF. DNA for the CDR3: TGTGCCATCAGTGATCGGCAGTCCGACGAGCAGTACTTC. The chain links TRBV10-3 to TRBJ2-7; D unresolved. Germline-derived CDR1 and CDR2 are ENHRY and SYGVKD. Trimming left V 3 bases short and J 5 bases short, with 11 bases between. CDR3 length: 13 residues.

V is TRBV20-1 and J is TRBJ2-3; 8 bases line up with TRBD2. Losses at the gene ends were 2 bases for V and 4 bases for J; bases not matched to a gene: 2. Germline V gene lookup returns CDR1 DFQATT and CDR2 SNEGSKA (reference sequence). The CDR3 runs 13 residues. The CDR3, as DNA: TGCAGTGCTAGAAGCGGGAGTGCAGATACGCAGTATTTT. It codes for CSARSGSADTQYF.

This clonotype occurred a few times. The chain carries TRBV14 and TRBJ2-7; 8 bases align to TRBD2. V shed 2 bases, J shed 6 bases, and the junction held 6 bases outside the gene matches. Germline CDR1 is SGHDN and CDR2 is FVKESK. This CDR3 has 14 amino acids. The CDR3 sequence: CASSQISGAVEQYF. The CDR3 DNA sequence: TGTGCCAGCAGCCAAATTAGCGGGGCGGTCGAGCAGTACTTC. The full variable domain, completed using reference TRBV14 and TRBJ2-7, is EAGVTQFPSHSVIEKGQTVTLRCDPISGHDNLYWYRRVMGKEIKFLLHFVKESKQDESGMPNNRFLAERTGGTYSTLKVQPAELEDSGVYFCASSQISGAVEQYFGPGTRLTVT.

There are a few counts of this clonotype. A single base separates this from a much larger clone, so it may be a read error. The chain couples TRBV7-2 to TRBJ1-2; 8 nucleotides match TRBD1. The germline V gene encodes CDR1 SGHTA and CDR2 FQGNSA. This CDR3 region has 14 residues. The CDR3 sequence is CASSLPTGVNGCTF. In DNA form, the CDR3 reads TGTGCCAGCAGCTTGCCGACAGGGGTTAATGGCTGCACCTTC.

In this sample, this clonotype turned up a few times. The chain uses TRBV9 and TRBJ2-2; 8 bases line up with TRBD1. In germline, CDR1 is SGDLS, CDR2 YYNGEE. The V segment lost 6 bases and the J segment 1 base; nucleotides outside the gene matches: 20. The CDR3 is made up of 20 amino acids. CDR3 residues: CASTERSGTGMSWNTGELFF. In DNA, the CDR3 is TGTGCCAGCACCGAACGGTCGGGGACAGGCATGTCGTGGAACACCGGGGAGCTGTTTTTT.

This clonotype showed up many times. The J gene is TRBJ2-1, the V gene TRBV12-3 or TRBV12-4, with TRBD2 matching over 8 bases. J gave up 0 bases and V 6 bases, and 1 base lay outside the gene matches. The CDR3 runs to 14 residues. The CDR3 DNA is TGTGCCAGCAGCCGGGGGGGCTCCTACAATGAGCAGTTCTTC. This encodes CASSRGGSYNEQFF.

The chain links TRBV24-1 to TRBJ1-2, with D possibly being TRBD1 (5 bases). CDR1 is KGHDR, CDR2 SFDVKD, per germline. Trimming removed 4 bases at V and 4 bases at J, with 12 bases between. This CDR3 region has 14 residues. The CDR3 protein is CATSDRQNSYGYTF. In DNA form, the CDR3 reads TGTGCCACCAGTGACCGACAGAATTCCTATGGCTACACCTTC.

The rearrangement joins TRBV27 to TRBJ2-1; no clear D gene. Germline values: CDR1 MNHEY, CDR2 SMNVEV (reference sequence). The CDR3 contains 15 residues. Trimming took 3 bases from V and 0 from J, leaving 9 bases between them. DNA for the CDR3: TGTGCCAGCAGTTTGGGGATAAGCTCCTACAATGAGCAGTTCTTC. It specifies CASSLGISSYNEQFF.

There are a few counts of this clonotype. One end of the junction fails to match germline, which may point to a read error. J is TRBJ2-3 and V is TRBV20-1; D may match TRBD1 or TRBD2 (5 bases each). Per the germline V gene, CDR1 is DFQATT and CDR2 is SNEGSKA (reference sequence). This CDR3 comprises 15 residues. This chain's CDR3 is CSAGEARASPDTQYF. The DNA for the CDR3 is TGCAGTGCTGGAGAAGCCAGGGCTAGCCCAGATACGCAGTATTTT.

V gene TRBV5-1 combines with J gene TRBJ2-3; D is possibly TRBD1 (6 bases). The CDR3 totals 15 residues. Germline V gene lookup returns CDR1 SGHRS and CDR2 YFSETQ. Trimming removed 4 bases at V and 2 bases at J, with 14 bases between. The CDR3 DNA follows: TGCGCCAGCAGCAAGTGGACAGCATACACAGATACGCAGTATTTT. This gives the protein CASSKWTAYTDTQYF.

The V gene is TRBV14, the J gene TRBJ2-1; D possibly corresponds to TRBD2 (6 bases). Germline V gene data show CDR1 as SGHDN and CDR2 as FVKESK. The V end lost 7 bases, the J end lost 7 bases, and 14 bases lay between the germline ends. This CDR3 has 13 amino acids. CDR3 in DNA: TGTGCCAGCACCCCACTGGCGGGGAATGAGCAGTTCTTC. Translation: CASTPLAGNEQFF.

The rearrangement joins TRBV7-9 to TRBJ2-1; D possibly corresponds to TRBD2 (6 bases). This CDR3 has 12 amino acids. Between the trimmed V and J ends, which lost 6 bases and 9 bases, there was a span of 12 bases. The germline V gene has CDR1 SEHNR and CDR2 FQNEAQ (reference sequence). The CDR3 bases are TGTGCCAGCAGACCGACTAGAGTTGAGCAGTTCTTC. Translated: CASRPTRVEQFF.

The chain's CDR3 is CASSDDRALLYEQYF. Here the CDR3 DNA reads TGTGCCAGCTCGGATGACAGGGCCTTGCTCTACGAGCAGTACTTC. The J gene is TRBJ2-7, the V gene TRBV6-6, with 7 positions matching TRBD1. Trimming removed 8 bases from V and 3 bases from J; junction bases left unmatched: 13. Germline-derived CDR1 and CDR2 are MNHNY and SVGAGI (reference sequence). The CDR3 spans 15 residues.

Notes on this clonotype: One junction end disagrees with the germline gene, perhaps due to a read error. The chain has TRBV6-5 and TRBJ2-7; 8 positions match TRBD1. This CDR3 has 14 residues. The germline V gene encodes CDR1 MNHEY and CDR2 SVGAGI. The chain's CDR3 is CASSDSGQGAEQYF. For the CDR3, the DNA is TGTGCCAGCAGTGACTCCGGACAGGGTGCCGAGCAGTACTTC.

As concerns this clonotype: A clone one base away is much larger, so this may be a read error. V usage is TRBV29-1 and J usage is TRBJ2-1; TRBD1 is a possible D gene (6 bases). V was trimmed by 7 bases and J by 9 bases, leaving 22 bases between them. This CDR3 has 14 amino acids. CDR1 and CDR2 (germline): SQVTM, ANQGSEA. CDR3 protein: CSAASQGWFGEQFF. CDR3 bases: TGCAGCGCTGCATCACAGGGTTGGTTTGGTGAGCAGTTCTTC.

This clonotype was detected only a few times. The chain recombines TRBV6-2 or TRBV6-3 with TRBJ2-1; TRBD2 might be the D (6 bases). There are 14 residues in the CDR3. V lost 2 bases to trimming and J lost 6 bases, with 11 bases between them. Germline CDR1 is MNHEY and CDR2 is SVGEGT. The CDR3 spells CASSYPGTFNEQFF. In DNA, the CDR3 is TGTGCCAGCAGTTACCCCGGGACTTTCAATGAGCAGTTCTTC.